This passage covers 28 T cell receptor beta chains from one sample sequenced in a study of T-cell memory formation after mild COVID-19. From the 5' RACE reads, TCRdb called clonotypes with MiXCR, one entry per CDR3 protein. The sample includes 40,000 to 60,000 distinct CDR3 sequences, around 7.3% seen only once; the top ten take roughly 1.5%. The sequencing sample was made of PBMCs or a T cell subset sorted from them (not recorded which). All receptors come from a man aged 18 to 29 who had mild COVID-19 (a few samples of this study predate the infection). Cell type and time point are not known.

A few counts support this clonotype. J is TRBJ2-7 and V is TRBV28; the match to TRBD1 covers 7 bases. The CDR3 covers 12 residues. The V gene's germline CDR1 is MDHEN and CDR2 SYDVKM. J was trimmed by 9 bases and V by 4 bases; bases with no gene match: 6. In DNA, the CDR3 is TGTGCCAGCAGTTCACTACAGGGGAGGCAGTACTTC. As protein: CASSSLQGRQYF.

V is TRBV9 and J is TRBJ1-1; 8 bases are a match to TRBD1. The germline V gene has CDR1 SGDLS and CDR2 YYNGEE. CDR3 length: 15 residues. The trim removed 4 bases at V and 0 bases at J, leaving 5 bases unmatched. The CDR3 region is CASSPRTGMNTEAFF. CDR3 coding DNA: TGTGCCAGCAGCCCAAGGACAGGGATGAACACTGAAGCTTTCTTT.

The chain couples TRBV29-1 to TRBJ2-1; 9 bases align to TRBD1. The CDR3 covers 16 residues. V trimming: 6 bases; J trimming: 6 bases; junction bases outside the gene matches: 15. CDR1 and CDR2 (germline): SQVTM, ANQGSEA. Here the CDR3 reads CSVEPPGDRAVNEQFF. CDR3 DNA sequence: TGCAGCGTAGAACCACCCGGGGACAGGGCGGTCAATGAGCAGTTCTTC.

This clonotype has at least ten counts. V gene TRBV5-1 combines with J gene TRBJ2-6; D tentatively fits TRBD1 or TRBD2 (5 bases each). This CDR3 contains 16 residues. Between the trimmed V and J ends, which lost 3 bases and 0 bases, there was a span of 10 bases. The germline V gene encodes CDR1 SGHRS and CDR2 YFSETQ. Here the CDR3 reads CASSSYGASGANVLTF. The CDR3 DNA sequence: TGCGCCAGCAGCTCCTACGGGGCCTCTGGGGCCAACGTCCTGACTTTC.

The rearrangement joins TRBV7-2 to TRBJ1-6; D may be TRBD1 (6 bases). Trimming left V 3 bases short and J 11 bases short, with 11 bases between. This CDR3 contains 13 residues. In germline, CDR1 is SGHTA, CDR2 FQGNSA. Here the CDR3 reads CASSFRGKAPLHF. In nucleotides, the CDR3 is TGTGCCAGCAGCTTCAGGGGTAAGGCACCCCTCCACTTT.

Details on this clonotype: This may arise from a read error, as a much more abundant clone is one base away. The genes are TRBV20-1 and TRBJ2-3; D is unclear. Germline V lookup: CDR1 DFQATT, CDR2 SNEGSKA (reference sequence). This CDR3 comprises 14 residues. The V and J ends lost 0 bases and 5 bases respectively, with 12 bases between them. CDR3 amino acids: CSARDPGRRDTQYF. Written as DNA, the CDR3 is TGCAGTGCTAGAGACCCAGGTCGCAGAGATACGCAGTATTTT.

This clonotype was seen more than once but under ten times. The rearrangement uses TRBV5-1 and TRBJ2-5, with 15 bases identical to TRBD2. Germline loops: CDR1 SGHRS, CDR2 YFSETQ. J gave up 4 bases and V 4 bases, and 2 bases lay outside the gene matches. The CDR3 is 15 amino acids. CDR3 sequence (DNA): TGCGCCAGCAGCCCGGGACTAGCGGGGGGAGAGACCCAGTACTTC. Its protein is CASSPGLAGGETQYF.

The chain couples TRBV6-6 to TRBJ1-2, with TRBD1 matching over 9 bases. The junction had 10 bases not matched to a gene; V was cut back by 4 bases and J by 10 bases. Germline CDR1 reads MNHNY; CDR2 reads SVGAGI (reference sequence). This CDR3 is 14 amino acids long. CDR3 region: CASSLPTGGHDYTF. DNA for the CDR3: TGTGCCAGCAGTTTGCCGACAGGGGGGCATGACTACACCTTC.

This clonotype was detected a few times. This chain uses TRBV5-6 with TRBJ1-3; maybe TRBD1 (5 bases). With 3 bases removed from V and 4 bases from J, the gap between germline ends came to 14 bases. CDR3 length: 15 amino acids. Per germline, CDR1 SGHDT and CDR2 YYEEEE. In nucleotides, the CDR3 is TGTGCCAGCAGCTCAGTAGGGGCGCGAGGAAACACCATATATTTT. This encodes CASSSVGARGNTIYF.

The chain carries TRBV9 and TRBJ1-2, with D hard to call. V lost 5 bases to trimming and J lost 5 bases, with 13 bases between them. Germline values: CDR1 SGDLS, CDR2 YYNGEE. The CDR3 covers 13 residues. Here the CDR3 reads CASRKNDGYGYTF. CDR3 DNA: TGTGCCAGCAGGAAGAACGACGGGTATGGCTACACCTTC.

This clonotype was recorded at least ten times. The J gene is TRBJ2-7, the V gene TRBV29-1, with 8 bases lining up with TRBD1. Germline V gene sequence: CDR1 SQVTM, CDR2 ANQGSEA. The V and J ends lost 6 bases and 2 bases, in that order; junction bases with no gene match: 15. This CDR3 comprises 16 residues. Here the CDR3 reads CSVESIDRGPTYEQYV. The DNA of the CDR3 is TGCAGCGTCGAAAGTATCGACAGGGGCCCCACCTACGAGCAGTACGTC.

This clonotype was picked up a small number of times. The chain employs TRBV28 and TRBJ2-1; D not resolved. Germline CDR1 reads MDHEN; CDR2 reads SYDVKM. The V end was cut by 6 bases, the J end by 0 bases, with 15 bases between. CDR3 size: 16 residues. The CDR3 is CASSRPGSSSYNEQFF. CDR3 bases: TGTGCCAGCAGCAGGCCCGGCTCGAGCTCCTACAATGAGCAGTTCTTC.

The sample holds a few counts of this clonotype. The chain has TRBV9 and TRBJ1-2; 9 bases fit TRBD1. The CDR3 contains 15 residues. The trim removed 3 bases at V and 6 bases at J, leaving 9 bases unmatched. The V gene's germline CDR1 is SGDLS and CDR2 YYNGEE. The CDR3, as DNA: TGTGCCAGCAGCGACGGACAGGGGAATTTTGATGGCTACACCTTC. Translated: CASSDGQGNFDGYTF.

The chain uses TRBV4-1 and TRBJ2-3, with D unclear. Germline V gene data show CDR1 as MGHRA and CDR2 as YSYEKL. V dropped 1 base and J dropped 4 bases, with 3 bases sitting between them. The CDR3 runs to 12 residues. This CDR3 reads CASSQVADTQYF. The CDR3 DNA reads TGCGCCAGCAGCCAAGTAGCAGATACGCAGTATTTT.

In this sample, this clonotype turned up a few times. The chain links TRBV18 to TRBJ2-1; D gene unclear. Germline CDR1 and CDR2: KGHSH and LQKENI. The germline V and J ends were trimmed by 3 bases and 10 bases, with 7 bases remaining between them. CDR3 length: 11 residues. CDR3 residues: CASSPGREQFF. CDR3 DNA: TGTGCCAGCTCACCCGGCAGGGAGCAGTTCTTC.

This clonotype has ten or more counts. The DNA of the CDR3 is TGTGCCAGCAGCTTAGTTAGGGGAACGCAGTATTTT. Its translation: CASSLVRGTQYF. The chain links TRBV7-2 to TRBJ2-3; weak D call: TRBD1 (5 bases). The CDR3 covers 12 residues. Trimming pared 1 base from V and 9 bases from J, leaving 8 bases between. Per germline, CDR1 SGHTA and CDR2 FQGNSA. The full variable domain, its missing parts supplied by reference TRBV7-2 and TRBJ2-3, is GAGVSQSPSNKVTEKGKDVELRCDPISGHTALYWYRQSLGQGLEFLIYFQGNSAPDKSGLPSDRFSAERTGGSVSTLTIQRTQQEDSAVYLCASSLVRGTQYFGPGTRLTVL.

The rearrangement uses TRBV12-3 or TRBV12-4 and TRBJ2-7, with 8 bases matching TRBD1. The V gene end was trimmed by 2 bases and the J gene end by 9 bases; junction bases not matched to a gene: 9. CDR3 length equals 14 residues. The CDR3 coding sequence is TGTGCCAGCAGTTTACCCTCAGGGGGCGACCGGCAGTACTTC. This encodes CASSLPSGGDRQYF.

V gene TRBV6-5 combines with J gene TRBJ2-7, with TRBD2 matching over 13 bases. The CDR3 covers 15 residues. Unmatched junction bases numbered 5, after V lost 6 bases and J lost 3 bases. Germline loops: CDR1 MNHEY, CDR2 SVGAGI. The CDR3 here is CASSQTSGGFYEQYF. The CDR3 DNA follows: TGTGCCAGCAGCCAGACTAGCGGGGGGTTCTACGAGCAGTACTTC.

This clonotype occurred many times. V gene TRBV6-5 combines with J gene TRBJ2-2, with no clear D. The germline V gene encodes CDR1 MNHEY and CDR2 SVGAGI. The CDR3 length is 15 residues. Deletions cut 5 bases from V and 4 bases from J, with 14 bases between. CDR3 sequence: CASSTTRLTTGELFF. The CDR3 DNA reads as TGTGCCAGCAGTACAACACGACTCACCACCGGGGAGCTGTTTTTT.

The genes are TRBV5-5 and TRBJ2-5; D is possibly TRBD2 (5 bases). The CDR3 extends over 14 amino acids. Per germline, CDR1 SGHKS and CDR2 YYEKEE (reference sequence). V was shortened by 8 bases and J by 5 bases, with 19 bases between the two germline ends. The CDR3 nucleotides are TGTGCCAGTCTCCGGGTGGCTAGCCCGGAGACCCAGTACTTC. It is translated as CASLRVASPETQYF. The full variable domain, rest sourced from reference TRBV5-5 and TRBJ2-5, is DAGVTQSPTHLIKTRGQQVTLRCSPISGHKSVSWYQQVLGQGPQFIFQYYEKEERGRGNFPDRFSARQFPNYSSELNVNALLLGDSALYLCASLRVASPETQYFGPGTRLLVL.

This clonotype was detected only a few times. The chain employs TRBV7-2 and TRBJ2-7, with D possibly TRBD2 on 5 matching bases. The CDR3 extends over 14 amino acids. Germline CDR1 and CDR2: SGHTA and FQGNSA. V was clipped by 4 bases and J by 2 bases, with 12 bases between them. The CDR3 loop is CASSSGIATYEQYV. The CDR3 DNA is TGTGCCAGCAGCTCGGGGATAGCCACCTACGAGCAGTACGTC.

V gene TRBV5-6 combines with J gene TRBJ1-2; D is possibly TRBD1 (5 bases). The CDR3 has 15 amino acids. Trimming took 0 bases from V and 5 from J, leaving 14 bases between them. Germline lookup yields CDR1 SGHDT and CDR2 YYEEEE. CDR3 residues: CASSLDGTVEYGYTF. CDR3 sequence (DNA): TGTGCCAGCAGCTTGGACGGGACGGTCGAGTATGGCTACACCTTC.

The gene calls are TRBV12-3 or TRBV12-4 and TRBJ1-5, with D unresolved. This CDR3 region has 14 residues. The V end lost 5 bases, the J end lost 0 bases, and 8 bases lay between the germline ends. CDR3 loop: CASSLQNSNQPQHF. The CDR3 coding sequence is TGTGCCAGCAGTCTACAGAATAGCAATCAGCCCCAGCATTTT.

This clonotype came up a few times. This chain uses TRBV4-2 with TRBJ1-1; D is unresolved. V gave up 4 bases and J gave up 0 bases, with 24 bases separating them. Germline V gene data show CDR1 as LGHNA and CDR2 as YNFKEQ. The CDR3 is 19 amino acids. The CDR3 protein is CASSPQGQAFTSMNTEAFF. In nucleotides, the CDR3 is TGTGCCAGCAGCCCCCAAGGGCAGGCGTTTACCTCTATGAACACTGAAGCTTTCTTT.

This clonotype has just a few counts. The rearrangement links TRBV5-1 to TRBJ2-3; D not resolved. Germline assignment: CDR1 SGHRS and CDR2 YFSETQ. The V end was cut by 1 base, the J end by 2 bases, with 5 bases between. The CDR3 contains 13 residues. This CDR3 is CASSLRSTDTQYF. CDR3 nucleotide sequence: TGCGCCAGCAGCTTGCGCTCCACAGATACGCAGTATTTT.

This clonotype was seen many times. The J gene is TRBJ1-6, the V gene TRBV7-6; D might be TRBD1 (5 bases). Germline CDR1 SGHVS, CDR2 FNYEAQ. The CDR3 spans 14 residues. Trimming took off 3 bases at V and 3 bases at J, with 6 bases between the two ends. As DNA, the CDR3 is TGTGCCAGCAGCTTGGGGGGCTATAATTCACCCCTCCACTTT. Residues: CASSLGGYNSPLHF.

This clonotype has just a few counts. This sequence joins TRBV5-1 and TRBJ2-2; D gene uncertain. Deletions cut 4 bases from V and 2 bases from J, with 9 bases between. Per germline, CDR1 SGHRS and CDR2 YFSETQ. The CDR3 runs to 14 residues. The CDR3 DNA sequence: TGCGCCAGCAGCCCGGACCAAAACACCGGGGAGCTGTTTTTT. Encoded protein: CASSPDQNTGELFF. Supplemented by reference TRBV5-1 and TRBJ2-2, the full variable domain reads KAGVTQTPRYLIKTRGQQVTLSCSPISGHRSVSWYQQTPGQGLQFLFEYFSETQRNKGNFPGRFSGRQFSNSRSEMNVSTLELGDSALYLCASSPDQNTGELFFGEGSRLTVL.

This clonotype was detected a few times. The gene calls are TRBV20-1 and TRBJ1-2; 8 bases match TRBD1. CDR1 is DFQATT, CDR2 SNEGSKA, per germline (reference sequence). Losses at the gene ends were 0 bases for V and 4 bases for J; bases not matched to a gene: 10. The CDR3 totals 16 residues. For the CDR3, the DNA is TGCAGTGCTAGAGATCGGCGGACAGGGCGAGCCTATGGCTACACCTTC. It is translated as CSARDRRTGRAYGYTF.